Presented here are 24 T cell receptor beta chains from one specimen sequenced in a study of CD8+CD57+ T cells in acquired aplastic anemia. Template material for TCR beta VDJ and CDR3 profiling consisted of genomic DNA. In TCRdb, the reads were re-called with MiXCR into one record per CDR3 protein. This sample yields more than 100,000 distinct CDR3 sequences, of which roughly 40% are seen a single time; 8.4% belongs to the top ten. Sequences were obtained from sorted CD4+, CD8+, or CD8+CD57+ T cells (not recorded which) from PBMCs. The receptors stem from a human donor in good health, serving as a control.

The chain joins TRBV15 to TRBJ2-7; D perhaps matches TRBD1 (5 bases). This CDR3 comprises 13 residues. CDR1 is LNHNV and CDR2 is YYDKDF in the germline V gene (reference sequence). V lost 3 bases and J lost 3, with 9 bases in between. Written as DNA, the CDR3 is TGTGCCACCAGCAGGGAACAGGACTACGAGCAGTACTTC. Amino acid sequence: CATSREQDYEQYF.

This clonotype has only a few counts. A much larger clone lies one base from this, so it may be a read error. This chain connects TRBV19 to TRBJ1-1, with 7 bases that match TRBD1. This CDR3 is built from 15 residues. CDR1 LNHDA and CDR2 SQIVND come from the germline V gene (reference sequence). CDR3 protein: CASSIGGRGYTEASF. DNA for the CDR3: TGTGCCAGTAGTATTGGTGGCAGGGGGTACACTGAAGCTTCCTTT.

Sample share makes this clonotype medium-sized. The V and J genes are TRBV10-1 and TRBJ1-6; the D is unclear. CDR1 and CDR2 (germline): WNHNN, SYGVQD (reference sequence). The CDR3 runs 13 residues. V was cut by 3 bases and J by 7 bases, with 7 bases left in between. The CDR3 DNA is TGCGCCAGCAGTGATGTCAGGAATTCACCCCTCCACTTT. Encoded protein: CASSDVRNSPLHF.

Note on this clonotype: A clone one base away is much larger, so this may be a read error. V and J are TRBV7-9 and TRBJ2-5; D assignment may be TRBD1 or TRBD2 (5 bases each). Germline lookup yields CDR1 SEHNR and CDR2 FQNEAQ (reference sequence). The CDR3 contains 15 residues. The CDR3: CASHSSGRRQGTQYF. DNA of the CDR3: TGTGCCAGCCACTCTTCGGGGCGCCGCCAAGGGACCCAGTACTTC.

The chain recombines TRBV15 with TRBJ2-2; D is unclear. CDR1 and CDR2 from the germline V gene are LNHNV and YYDKDF (reference sequence). The V gene lost 1 base and the J gene lost 4 bases, with 7 bases spanning the gap. The CDR3 spans 14 residues. The CDR3 DNA reads as TGTGCCACCAGCAGAGTTGAAAGCACCGGGGAGCTGTTTTTT. This codes for CATSRVESTGELFF.

The V and J genes are TRBV6-1 and TRBJ2-3; TRBD2 matches at 11 bases. Looked up from germline, CDR1 is MNHNS and CDR2 is SASEGT. The CDR3 length is 15 residues. The junction had 3 bases not matched to a gene; V was cut back by 3 bases and J by 4 bases. The CDR3 reads CASSEKLAGADTQYF. The CDR3 DNA sequence: TGTGCCAGCAGTGAGAAACTAGCGGGAGCAGATACGCAGTATTTT.

This clonotype was detected ten times or more. The V call is TRBV6-1, the J call TRBJ1-6; 7 positions match TRBD1. V shed 4 bases, J shed 6 bases, and the junction held 6 bases outside the gene matches. From germline, CDR1 is MNHNS and CDR2 SASEGT. This CDR3 region has 15 residues. The CDR3 sequence: CASSARDSVNSPLHF. The CDR3 nucleotides read TGTGCCAGCAGTGCGCGGGACAGTGTTAATTCACCCCTCCACTTT.

As for this clonotype: A read error is possible here, since a much larger clone lies one base away. The V call is TRBV5-5, the J call TRBJ1-1; 7 bases are shared with TRBD1. Germline lookup yields CDR1 SGHKS and CDR2 YYEKEE (reference sequence). Germline trimming cut 1 base from V and 2 bases from J; bases unmatched to any gene: 8. CDR3 length equals 16 residues. The CDR3 sequence is CASSLRDRRFNTEAFF. The CDR3 DNA sequence: TGTGCCAGCAGCTTGAGGGACAGAAGATTTAACACTGAAGCTTTCTTT. Complete variable domain (other parts from reference TRBV5-5 and TRBJ1-1): DAGVTQSPTHLIKTRGQQVTLRCSPISGHKSVSWYQQVLGQGPQFIFQYYEKEERGRGNFPDRFSARQFPNYSSELNVNALLLGDSALYLCASSLRDRRFNTEAFFGQGTRLTVV.

Concerning this clonotype: Because the CDR3 is missing its conserved closing phenylalanine or tryptophan, this is likely a read error. The limits of the CDR3 on the DNA are not certain, so only TCRdb's listed CDR3 is given. The rearrangement joins TRBV5-1 to TRBJ2-7; the D call TRBD2 from the table was never checked on the DNA. The CDR3 length equals 8 residues, ends included. Germline V gene data show CDR1 as SGHRS and CDR2 as YFSETQ. CDR3: CASNGLAG.

This clonotype was recorded at least ten times. The genes are TRBV6-1 and TRBJ1-2; the match to TRBD1 covers 10 bases. Trimming cost V 6 bases and J 8 bases; bases outside gene matches: 12. Germline V lookup: CDR1 MNHNS, CDR2 SASEGT. This CDR3 has 15 amino acids. CDR3 sequence (DNA): TGTGCCAGCAGCCCTCCCGGGACAGGGGTTGGCGGCTACACCTTC. Its translation: CASSPPGTGVGGYTF.

About this clonotype itself: This may be a read error: a much more frequent sequence differs by one nucleotide. Here the CDR3 reads CACSLISQRQETQYF. DNA of the CDR3: TGTGCCTGCAGCTTGATCAGCCAGCGGCAAGAGACCCAGTACTTC. This chain links TRBV5-4 with TRBJ2-5; TRBD2 might be the D (5 bases). Germline assignment: CDR1 SGHNT and CDR2 YYREEE (reference sequence). The CDR3 sequence is 15 residues long.

The chain is built from TRBV19 and TRBJ2-3; D call uncertain. CDR1 and CDR2 (germline): LNHDA, SQIVND (reference sequence). This CDR3 is 13 amino acids long. V was trimmed by 1 base and J by 6 bases, leaving 8 bases between them. The CDR3 DNA reads as TGTGCCAGTAGTATAGGAAGACGGGATACGCAGTATTTT. Protein: CASSIGRRDTQYF. The complete variable domain, with remaining parts taken from reference TRBV19 and TRBJ2-3, reads DGGITQSPKYLFRKEGQNVTLSCEQNLNHDAMYWYRQDPGQGLRLIYYSQIVNDFQKGDIAEGYSVSREKKESFPLTVTSAQKNPTAFYLCASSIGRRDTQYFGPGTRLTVL.

The CDR3 is CATAGGLAGYNEQFF. CDR3 DNA: TGTGCCACCGCTGGTGGACTAGCGGGATACAATGAGCAGTTCTTC. This sequence joins TRBV15 and TRBJ2-1; 12 bases are a match to TRBD2. With 8 bases clipped from V and 4 bases from J, the junction kept 6 bases outside the gene matches. CDR1 and CDR2 (germline): LNHNV, YYDKDF (reference sequence). This CDR3 region has 15 residues.

V and J are TRBV19 and TRBJ1-3; D not certain. The CDR3 length is 14 residues. Trimming took 2 bases from V and 2 from J, leaving 7 bases between them. Germline V gives CDR1 LNHDA, CDR2 SQIVND (reference sequence). The CDR3 region is CASSIMRAGNTIYF. The CDR3 coding sequence is TGTGCCAGTAGTATAATGAGGGCTGGAAACACCATATATTTT.

The rearrangement uses TRBV15 and TRBJ2-7, with TRBD2 identical over 9 bases. V lost 5 bases and J lost 3; bases outside the gene matches: 8. Germline values: CDR1 LNHNV, CDR2 YYDKDF (reference sequence). This CDR3 contains 15 residues. The CDR3 region is CATSWASSGVYEQYF. The CDR3 bases are TGTGCCACCAGCTGGGCGTCTAGCGGGGTCTACGAGCAGTACTTC.

The chain joins TRBV9 to TRBJ2-1, with D unresolved. The CDR3 is made up of 10 amino acids. Trimming removed 4 bases at V and 12 bases at J, with 8 bases between. CDR1 and CDR2 (germline): SGDLS, YYNGEE. CDR3 nucleotides: TGTGCCAGCAGCCCGATATGGCAGTTCTTC. Translating it yields CASSPIWQFF.

The sample holds many counts of this clonotype. The CDR3 bases are TGCAGTGCTATTAGGGTCAACACTGAAGCTTTCTTT. This encodes CSAIRVNTEAFF. The chain links TRBV20-1 to TRBJ1-1; D is undetermined. The length of the CDR3 is 12 residues. V was shortened by 4 bases and J by 2 bases, with 8 bases between the two germline ends. Germline-derived CDR1 and CDR2 are DFQATT and SNEGSKA (reference sequence).

There are a few counts of this clonotype. The chain is built from TRBV12-3 or TRBV12-4 and TRBJ2-1; 7 bases map to TRBD2. The CDR3 has 18 amino acids. The V gene end was trimmed by 5 bases and the J gene end by 4 bases; junction bases not matched to a gene: 17. In nucleotides, the CDR3 is TGTGCCAGCAGTACCCGAAGGGGTGAGACTAGCCGATACAATGAGCAGTTCTTC. It translates to CASSTRRGETSRYNEQFF.

As DNA, the CDR3 is TGCAGCGGCGGACAGGTGGGCAATCAGCCCCAGCATTTT. Translating it yields CSGGQVGNQPQHF. This chain links TRBV29-1 with TRBJ1-5; 7 bases fit TRBD1. V was pared by 7 bases and J by 2 bases, with 5 bases of the junction left unmatched. The CDR3 is made up of 13 amino acids. Germline V gene data show CDR1 as SQVTM and CDR2 as ANQGSEA.

The chain is built from TRBV19 and TRBJ1-2, with D unresolved. V lost 6 bases and J lost 4, with 12 bases in between. The CDR3 covers 13 residues. The germline CDR1 and CDR2 sequences are LNHDA and SQIVND (reference sequence). CDR3 residues: CASSPQRAYGYTF. In DNA form, the CDR3 reads TGTGCCAGTAGCCCTCAGCGGGCCTATGGCTACACCTTC. Together with reference TRBV19 and TRBJ1-2, the CDR3 gives the full variable domain: DGGITQSPKYLFRKEGQNVTLSCEQNLNHDAMYWYRQDPGQGLRLIYYSQIVNDFQKGDIAEGYSVSREKKESFPLTVTSAQKNPTAFYLCASSPQRAYGYTFGSGTRLTVV.

This clonotype was counted at least ten times. The chain recombines TRBV9 with TRBJ2-3; 7 bases are shared with TRBD2. The CDR3 loop spans 14 amino acids. Germline-derived CDR1 and CDR2 are SGDLS and YYNGEE. Trimming removed 4 bases from V and 4 bases from J; junction bases left unmatched: 6. This CDR3 reads CASSLGAGADTQYF. DNA of the CDR3: TGTGCCAGCAGCCTCGGGGCGGGAGCAGATACGCAGTATTTT.

At least ten counts were recorded for this clonotype. The J gene is TRBJ2-1, the V gene TRBV10-2; TRBD2 agrees at 11 bases. Germline loops: CDR1 WSHSY, CDR2 SAAADI. The CDR3 spans 15 residues. V gave up 4 bases and J gave up 7 bases; unmatched junction bases: 6. CDR3 DNA: TGCGCCAGCAGTGGACTAGCGGGGACCTCGAATGAGCAGTTCTTC. It translates to CASSGLAGTSNEQFF.

This chain links TRBV6-2 or TRBV6-3 with TRBJ2-6; TRBD1 agrees at 7 bases. CDR1 and CDR2 (germline): MNHEY, SVGEGT. V lost 2 bases, J lost 2 bases, and 9 bases stayed unmatched. This CDR3 is built from 18 residues. This CDR3 is CASSYRVARGTGANVLTF. The CDR3, as DNA: TGTGCCAGCAGTTACAGGGTGGCCAGGGGGACTGGGGCCAACGTCCTGACTTTC.

The V and J genes are TRBV11-1 and TRBJ1-1; TRBD1 agrees at 8 bases. This CDR3 has 16 residues. Germline V gives CDR1 SGHAT, CDR2 FQDESV (reference sequence). The V segment lost 6 bases and the J segment 5 bases; nucleotides outside the gene matches: 14. The CDR3 spells CASRPGTGGLGTEAFF. CDR3 coding DNA: TGTGCCAGCAGACCCGGGACAGGCGGGCTAGGAACTGAAGCTTTCTTT.